The sequence of this T cell receptor (beta chain) was determined in a study of T-cell reconstitution after alpha-beta-depleted transplantation in children. Study-level findings and limits: Two months or so post-transplant, alpha-beta T cells reportedly derived from several hundred expanded graft clones. T-cell counts and diversity at one year following transplant were attributed mainly to newly produced T cells.

There are many counts of this clonotype. The antigen is undetermined. The CDR3 is 15 residues long. Germline CDR1 DFQATT, CDR2 SNEGSKA (reference sequence). The ends were cut back, 5 bases at V and 2 bases at J, with 19 bases in the middle. Researchers prepared the TCRbeta library using unique molecular identifiers, the study reports. TCRdb fed the PCR reads into MiXCR, producing one record per CDR3 protein. The sample carries roughly 240,000 distinct CDR3 sequences, 7.5% to 9.5% recorded once. This sample comprised PBMCs, mostly from graft donor cells, obtained 180 days after TCRalphabeta/CD19-depleted stem cell transplant. This chain joins TRBV20-1 and TRBJ2-7; D may be TRBD2 (7 bases). This sequence was found in a male patient between 5 and 17 years old who had a stem cell transplant for acute lymphoblastic leukemia, so the T cells may come from the graft donor. CDR3 nucleotide sequence: TGCAGTGCTGGAGGTTGGGGGGGGCTAACCTACGAGCAGTACTTC. This translates into CSAGGWGGLTYEQYF.